This is a list of T cell receptor beta chains from one sample in a study of cytomegalovirus exposure and HLA in healthy donors. The method was immunoSEQ multiplex PCR; TCRdb's version includes in-frame clones alone and lacks a portion of them. The table shows roughly 130,000 clones, with about 80% occurring only once. Sequencing was carried out using PBMCs. All receptors derive from a man between 35 and 55 years old in good health and CMV-seronegative. The CDR3 runs from the conserved cysteine through the conserved F or W. D genes are given only for firm matches. Clone size appears in some rows only: once, few, many, or a class for an expanded clone.

d_call	v_call	clone_size	j_call	cdr3_nt	cdr3_aa
TRBD1	TRBV29-1	-	TRBJ2-7	TGCAGCGTTGAGGATTTCTGGGAGACAGGGAACTACGAGCAGTACTTC	CSVEDFWETGNYEQYF
-	TRBV2	-	TRBJ1-1	TGTGCCAGCAGTCAGGCGAACACTGAAGCTTTCTTT	CASSQANTEAFF
-	TRBV11-2	few	TRBJ2-2	TGTGCCAGCAGCGGAGGAGAGGCCGGGGAGCTGTTTTTT	CASSGGEAGELFF
-	TRBV5-1	-	TRBJ1-1	TGCGCCAGCAGCTTTCGGGAGAACACTGAAGCTTTCTTT	CASSFRENTEAFF
TRBD2	TRBV6-1	-	TRBJ2-3	TGTGCCAGCAGTGCTAGCGGGGGAACGCAGTATTTT	CASSASGGTQYF
-	TRBV5-1	few	TRBJ2-7	TGCGCCAGCAGCTTAGACAGCCGTCCCTACGAGCAGTACTTC	CASSLDSRPYEQYF
TRBD2	TRBV7-9	-	TRBJ2-7	TGTGCCAGCAGCCAGATTGAAGGGAGGGCCGAGCAGTACTTC	CASSQIEGRAEQYF
-	TRBV28	-	TRBJ2-1	TGTGCCAGCAGTTACTCGGGTGGCGGCGTAATATACAATGAGCAGTTCTTC	CASSYSGGGVIYNEQFF
-	TRBV29-1	once	TRBJ1-1	TGCAGCGTTGAACCTGATCCCGGCAGGGGCGCTGAAGCTTTCTTT	CSVEPDPGRGAEAFF
-	TRBV2	-	TRBJ2-3	TGTGCCAGCAACAGTAACACAGATACGCAGTATTTT	CASNSNTDTQYF
-	TRBV4-2	-	TRBJ2-1	TGTGCCAGCAGCCAACCCTGGGGGGACGGTGAGCAGTTCTTC	CASSQPWGDGEQFF
TRBD1	TRBV4-2	-	TRBJ1-5	TGTGCCAGCCGGAAGACAGGGGGCAATAGCAATCAGCCCCAGCATTTT	CASRKTGGNSNQPQHF
TRBD1	TRBV7-9	-	TRBJ2-7	TGTGCCACCTGGCGTGGGGGACAGGACGGCGAGCAGTACTTC	CATWRGGQDGEQYF
-	TRBV19	-	TRBJ2-3	TGTGCCAGTAGTATGGGGCAGGTGAACACAGATACGCAGTATTTT	CASSMGQVNTDTQYF
TRBD2	TRBV5-4	-	TRBJ2-1	TGTGCCAGCAGCCCTAGCGGGGGGAACTCCTACAATGAGCAGTTCTTC	CASSPSGGNSYNEQFF
-	TRBV6-5	-	TRBJ1-2	TGTGCCAGCAGTGGTTTAACAAGGCCCGGAGGGGGCTACACCTTC	CASSGLTRPGGGYTF
-	TRBV2	-	TRBJ2-1	TGTGCCAGCAGCGAGCAGGGCGGCTCCTACAATGAGCAGTTCTTC	CASSEQGGSYNEQFF
TRBD1	TRBV10-3	-	TRBJ1-2	TGTGCCATCAGTTCTTTGGACAGGTCTGGCTACACCTTC	CAISSLDRSGYTF
TRBD2	TRBV11-2	-	TRBJ2-1	TGTGCCAGCGGGAGGGAGAGTTGGGATGAGCAGTTCTTC	CASGRESWDEQFF
TRBD2	TRBV5-4	-	TRBJ2-3	TGTGCCAGCAGCTCCAGCGGGGGGATGACAGATACGCAGTATTTT	CASSSSGGMTDTQYF
TRBD1	TRBV11-2	-	TRBJ1-2	TGTGCCAGCAGCGCCTTGGGACAGCTTAACTATGGCTACACCTTC	CASSALGQLNYGYTF
-	TRBV5-1	-	TRBJ1-1	TGCGCCAGCAGCGGGGCAGCGAACACTGAAGCTTTCTTT	CASSGAANTEAFF
-	TRBV28	few	TRBJ1-2	TGTGCCAGCACAGTCGACAGACCCCATGAGGGCTACACCTTC	CASTVDRPHEGYTF
TRBD2	TRBV27	-	TRBJ2-1	TGTGCCAGCAGCCTTACTCCTAGCGGGACATCCTACAATGAGCAGTTCTTC	CASSLTPSGTSYNEQFF
TRBD1	TRBV6-6	-	TRBJ1-2	TGTGCCAGCTCTGACAGGGGAGACTATGGCTACACCTTC	CASSDRGDYGYTF
-	TRBV5-1	few	TRBJ2-2	TGCGCCAGCAGCCTGGAGGGGGCCACCGGGGAGCTGTTTTTT	CASSLEGATGELFF
TRBD2	TRBV19	-	TRBJ2-3	TGTGCCAGTAGTATCCTAGCGGCGAGCACAGATACGCAGTATTTT	CASSILAASTDTQYF
TRBD1	TRBV10-1	-	TRBJ2-1	TGCGACATAAGAGGGGGCACCCTCAAGCAGTTCTTC	CDIRGGTLKQFF
-	TRBV4-2	-	TRBJ2-3	TGTGCCAGCAGCCAAGAGGAGCGGAACACAGATACGCAGTATTTT	CASSQEERNTDTQYF
TRBD2	TRBV2	-	TRBJ2-2	TGTGCCAGCAGCGGTAGCGGGGGCCCCGGGGAGCTGTTTTTT	CASSGSGGPGELFF
TRBD1	TRBV18	-	TRBJ2-2	TGTGCCAGCTCACCTACCGGGACAGGGACGAACACCGGGGAGCTGTTTTTT	CASSPTGTGTNTGELFF
TRBD2	TRBV7-3	-	TRBJ2-1	TGTGCCAGCAGCTTCAGTGGGGACTACTCCTACAATGAGCAGTTCTTC	CASSFSGDYSYNEQFF
-	TRBV2	-	TRBJ1-2	TGTGCCAGCAGCGAAGACAGGCCAACGGCCTACACCTTC	CASSEDRPTAYTF
-	TRBV6-5	few	TRBJ2-1	TGTGCCAGCAGACAAGACAGCTACAATGAGCAGTTCTTC	CASRQDSYNEQFF
TRBD1	TRBV5-1	-	TRBJ2-3	TGCGCCAGCAGCTTACAGGGGGCATCAGATACGCAGTATTTT	CASSLQGASDTQYF
-	TRBV11-2	-	TRBJ1-2	TGTGCCAGCAGCTCAACAGGGCCTCCTAACTATGGCTACACCTTC	CASSSTGPPNYGYTF
-	TRBV7-6	-	TRBJ2-3	TGTGCCAGCAGCTTAGGGCAAACAGATACGCAGTATTTT	CASSLGQTDTQYF
-	TRBV2	-	TRBJ1-5	TGTGCCAGCAGTGAAGAAATGGGCATGAATCAGCCCCAGCATTTT	CASSEEMGMNQPQHF
TRBD1	TRBV5-4	-	TRBJ1-1	TGTGCCAGCAGCCCCGGGACAGTGAACACTGAAGCTTTCTTT	CASSPGTVNTEAFF
-	TRBV30	-	TRBJ2-1	TGTGCCTGGAGTGTACTAGAAACGCAGTTCTTC	CAWSVLETQFF
-	TRBV11-2	-	TRBJ1-1	TGTGCCAGCAGCTTAGCCTCCGGACAGACGAACACTGAAGCTTTCTTT	CASSLASGQTNTEAFF
-	TRBV5-4	-	TRBJ1-2	TGTGCCAGCAGCTGGAGACGAGACAACTATGGCTACACCTTC	CASSWRRDNYGYTF
TRBD2	TRBV28	-	TRBJ2-7	TGTGCCAGCAGTAGGGGGACTAGCCCCCGCGAGCAGTACTTC	CASSRGTSPREQYF
TRBD1	TRBV2	-	TRBJ1-4	TGTGCCAGCTCATTCGGCCGGGACAGTCATGAAAAACTGTTTTTT	CASSFGRDSHEKLFF
-	TRBV10-3	once	TRBJ2-7	TGTGCCATCAGAGCAGACAGTCTAGGCAACGAGCAGTACTTC	CAIRADSLGNEQYF
-	TRBV28	-	TRBJ2-3	TGTGCCAGCAGCCCTCCCCTACCCCCCCGCACAGATACGCAGTATTTT	CASSPPLPPRTDTQYF